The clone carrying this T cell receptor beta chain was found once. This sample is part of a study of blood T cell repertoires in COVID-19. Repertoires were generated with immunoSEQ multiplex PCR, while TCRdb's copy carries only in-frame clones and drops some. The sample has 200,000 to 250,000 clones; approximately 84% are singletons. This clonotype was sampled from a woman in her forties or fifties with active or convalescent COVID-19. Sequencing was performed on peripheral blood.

The CDR3: CASSSRQGRLAGWYEQYF. The CDR3 coding sequence is TGTGCCAGCAGTTCTCGACAGGGAAGACTAGCGGGGTGGTACGAGCAGTACTTC. V is TRBV28 and J is TRBJ2-7; 11 bases are shared with TRBD2. Germline CDR1 reads MDHEN; CDR2 reads SYDVKM. Trimming at V came to 4 bases and at J to 4 bases, leaving 15 bases not matched to a gene. The CDR3 extends over 18 amino acids.